This T cell receptor beta chain was obtained from a study of T cell clusters in autoimmune cytopenias. Study-level points and caveats: TRB repertoire shifts in secondary cytopenia and chronic lymphocytic leukemia mostly reflected lymphoma, not autoimmunity. Functional roles of the in silico T cell clusters still await experimental validation. Healthy donors had roughly 3-fold more exclusive TRB clusters than active autoimmune hepatitis patients. Primary autoimmune cytopenia patients appeared to lack physiological T cell clusters present in healthy donors.

Roughly 38,000 genome equivalents of blood DNA were amplified for TRB. TRB was amplified by touch-down multiplex PCR, primer pools A and B combined. Reprocessing the multiplex PCR reads, TCRdb reports a single entry for every CDR3 protein and omits DNA. In all, the sample yields around 8,000 distinct CDR3 sequences. To note about this clonotype: Antigen: not known.

Germline V CDR1 and CDR2: SQVTM, ANQGSEA. CDR3 length: 14 residues. This clonotype was sampled from a human donor with an autoimmune cytopenia or autoimmune hepatitis (not recorded which). Sequenced material: peripheral blood. The chain links TRBV29-1 to TRBJ2-1; checking the TCRdb D call of TRBD1 is not possible without DNA. CDR3 loop: CSVRGQGDGNEQFF.